The clone carrying this TCR beta chain was picked up many times. The antigen is undetermined. This CDR3 is built from 16 residues. With V trimmed by 5 bases and J by 3 bases, 12 bases remained unmatched. This entry belongs to a study of human T cells and chemical hapten exposure. The authors extracted total RNA from unfractionated whole blood. Study outcomes and limitations: TCRs above 1 in 1000 frequency stayed constant with DPC sensitization.

TCRdb passed the 5' RACE reads through MiXCR, listing each CDR3 protein once. The table shows about 140,000 distinct CDR3 sequences, with about 4.3% occurring only once. V gene TRBV12-3 or TRBV12-4 combines with J gene TRBJ2-7, with 8 positions matching TRBD1. The sequence was collected from a female donor in good health. CDR3 loop: CASSPPFGTGLYEQYF. The CDR3 DNA sequence: TGTGCCAGCAGTCCCCCGTTTGGGACAGGACTCTACGAGCAGTACTTC.